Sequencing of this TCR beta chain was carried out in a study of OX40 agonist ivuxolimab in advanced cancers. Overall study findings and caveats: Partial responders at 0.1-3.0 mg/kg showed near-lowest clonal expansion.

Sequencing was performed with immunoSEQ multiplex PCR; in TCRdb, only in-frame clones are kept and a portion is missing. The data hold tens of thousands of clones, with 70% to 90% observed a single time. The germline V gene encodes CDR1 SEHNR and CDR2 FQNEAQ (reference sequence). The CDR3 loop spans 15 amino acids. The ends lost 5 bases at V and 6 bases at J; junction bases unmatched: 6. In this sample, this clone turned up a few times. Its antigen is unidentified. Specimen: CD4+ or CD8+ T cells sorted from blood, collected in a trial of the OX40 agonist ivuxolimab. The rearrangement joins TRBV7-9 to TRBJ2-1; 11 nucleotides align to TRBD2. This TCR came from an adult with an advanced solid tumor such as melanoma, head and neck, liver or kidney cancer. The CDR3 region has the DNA TGTGCCAGCAGCCAAGATGGGACTAGCGGCAATGAGCAGTTCTTC. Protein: CASSQDGTSGNEQFF. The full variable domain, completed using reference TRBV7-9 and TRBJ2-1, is DTGVSQNPRHKITKRGQNVTFRCDPISEHNRLYWYRQTLGQGPEFLTYFQNEAQLEKSRLLSDRFSAERPKGSFSTLEIQRTEQGDSAMYLCASSQDGTSGNEQFFGPGTRLTVL.